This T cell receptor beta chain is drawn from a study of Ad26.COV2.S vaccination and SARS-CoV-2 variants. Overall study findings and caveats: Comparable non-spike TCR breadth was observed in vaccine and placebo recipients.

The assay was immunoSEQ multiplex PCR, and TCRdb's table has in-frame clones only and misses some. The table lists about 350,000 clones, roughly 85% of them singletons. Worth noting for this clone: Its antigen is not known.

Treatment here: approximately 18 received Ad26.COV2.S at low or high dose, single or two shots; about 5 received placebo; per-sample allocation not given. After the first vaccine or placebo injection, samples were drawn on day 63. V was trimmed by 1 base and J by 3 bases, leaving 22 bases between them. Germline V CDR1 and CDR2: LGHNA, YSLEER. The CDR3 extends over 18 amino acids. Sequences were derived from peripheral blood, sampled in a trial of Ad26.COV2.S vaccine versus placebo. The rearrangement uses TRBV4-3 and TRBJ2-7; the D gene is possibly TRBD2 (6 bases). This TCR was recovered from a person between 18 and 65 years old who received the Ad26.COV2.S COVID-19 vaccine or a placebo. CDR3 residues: CASSQVYGQGGTFYEQYF. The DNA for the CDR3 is TGCGCCAGCAGCCAAGTCTATGGTCAGGGTGGGACTTTCTACGAGCAGTACTTC.